This is a list of T cell receptor beta chains from one sample in a study of cytomegalovirus exposure and HLA in healthy donors. TCRdb keeps only in-frame clones here, not all; method: immunoSEQ multiplex PCR. The sample records roughly 160,000 clones, around 80% being singletons. The sequencing input was PBMCs. These receptors were taken from a woman in her 50s in good health and CMV-seropositive. Both conserved end residues are part of each CDR3. Fields, in order: V gene, J gene, CDR3 protein.

TRBV9,TRBJ2-7,CASSPTGGTGNYEQYF
TRBV7-2,TRBJ1-2,CASSALRGGGYTF
TRBV27,TRBJ2-4,CASSSSSGGAGKNIQYF
TRBV7-2,TRBJ2-3,CASSLALLAGTDTQYF
TRBV14,TRBJ1-4,CASSRIMSLYWEKLFF
TRBV7-2,TRBJ2-3,CASSIQGTRADTQYF
TRBV11-2,TRBJ2-7,CASSRRQSYEQYF
TRBV11-2,TRBJ2-4,CESGTGINGISKNIQYF
TRBV7-2,TRBJ2-1,CASSREWTTEQFF
TRBV18,TRBJ2-5,CASSPSNAQETQYF
TRBV5-1,.,CASSLDRAFTYEQYF
TRBV30,TRBJ2-1,CAWSVQGTGGVEQFF
TRBV28,TRBJ2-7,CASGGPGLGTYEQYF
TRBV9,TRBJ2-5,CASSTRGGASRETQYF
TRBV7-9,TRBJ2-7,CASSLPLAGDPYEQYF
TRBV10-3,TRBJ2-3,CAISDGGGYTDTQYF
TRBV5-8,TRBJ2-5,CASSFMGTSGVEETQYF